The T cell receptor (beta chain) under discussion was sequenced for a study of blood T cell repertoires in COVID-19. Study-wide background: Material from acute and convalescent COVID-19 was sourced from the United States, Italy and Spain.

Original analysis: Reference gene primers were amplified, and this amplification served to estimate nucleated cell counts. Sequenced by immunoSEQ multiplex PCR; TCRdb stores in-frame clones only, minus some. The D gene and trimming were derived from the DNA, and the V and J assignments and clone size from that table. The sample shows 410,000 or so clones, approximately 91% of them seen only once. The V gene end was trimmed by 0 bases and the J gene end by 7 bases; junction bases not matched to a gene: 2. In germline, CDR1 is LNHNV, CDR2 YYDKDF (reference sequence). The CDR3 covers 15 residues. The TCR sequence derives from a middle-aged woman with COVID-19, enrolled during active disease. The J gene is TRBJ1-5, the V gene TRBV15; TRBD1 agrees at 11 bases. The sample comprised peripheral blood. Here the CDR3 reads CATSREGQGVQPQHF. As DNA, the CDR3 is TGTGCCACCAGCAGAGAGGGACAGGGGGTACAGCCCCAGCATTTT.